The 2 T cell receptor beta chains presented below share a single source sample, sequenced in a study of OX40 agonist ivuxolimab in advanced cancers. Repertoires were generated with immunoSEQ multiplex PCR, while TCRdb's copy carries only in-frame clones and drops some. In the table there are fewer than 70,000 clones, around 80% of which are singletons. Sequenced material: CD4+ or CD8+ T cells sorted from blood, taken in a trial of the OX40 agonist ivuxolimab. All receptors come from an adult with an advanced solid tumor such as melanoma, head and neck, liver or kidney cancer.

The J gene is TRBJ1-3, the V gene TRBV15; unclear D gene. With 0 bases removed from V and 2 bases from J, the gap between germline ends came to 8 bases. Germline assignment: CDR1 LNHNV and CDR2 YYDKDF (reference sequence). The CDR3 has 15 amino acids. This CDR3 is CATSRDLEAGNTIYF. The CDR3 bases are TGTGCCACCAGCAGAGACTTAGAGGCTGGAAACACCATATATTTT.

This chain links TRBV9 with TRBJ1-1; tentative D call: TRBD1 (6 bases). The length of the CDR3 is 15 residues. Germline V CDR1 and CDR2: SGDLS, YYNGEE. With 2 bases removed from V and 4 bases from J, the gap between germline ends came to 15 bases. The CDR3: CASSVHEGGLTEAFF. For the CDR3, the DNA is TGTGCCAGCAGCGTCCACGAGGGGGGGCTCACTGAAGCTTTCTTT.